This TCR beta chain was obtained from a study of blood T cells in healthy people across ages. Regarding the study as a whole: The unknown donor CMV status may have confounded expanded clonotype changes. A conclusive naive versus antigen-experienced comparison was prevented by the unsorted PBMCs.

Donors were healthy Caucasian individuals from Russia aged roughly 6 to 90. Every sample had a minimum of 6.5 million PBMCs isolated. The CDR3 totals 18 residues. Germline CDR1 is SGHRS and CDR2 is YFSETQ. V lost 1 base, J lost 2 bases, and 16 bases lay in between. For the second PCR, which ran for roughly 6 to 12 cycles, a sample-barcoded 5' primer and a J-beta primer mix were used. Each CDR3 protein gets one entry after TCRdb re-called the 5' RACE reads with MiXCR. Of about 620,000 distinct CDR3 sequences listed, roughly 21% are singletons. This clonotype was recorded at least ten times. The antigen remains unidentified.

Material for sequencing was blood. This TCR came from a man in his 70s in good health. The chain joins TRBV5-1 to TRBJ2-6, with a possible D match to TRBD1 (6 bases). CDR3 protein: CASSLTNNNRAGANVLTF. The CDR3 DNA reads TGCGCCAGCAGCTTGACAAACAATAACAGGGCTGGGGCCAACGTCCTGACTTTC.